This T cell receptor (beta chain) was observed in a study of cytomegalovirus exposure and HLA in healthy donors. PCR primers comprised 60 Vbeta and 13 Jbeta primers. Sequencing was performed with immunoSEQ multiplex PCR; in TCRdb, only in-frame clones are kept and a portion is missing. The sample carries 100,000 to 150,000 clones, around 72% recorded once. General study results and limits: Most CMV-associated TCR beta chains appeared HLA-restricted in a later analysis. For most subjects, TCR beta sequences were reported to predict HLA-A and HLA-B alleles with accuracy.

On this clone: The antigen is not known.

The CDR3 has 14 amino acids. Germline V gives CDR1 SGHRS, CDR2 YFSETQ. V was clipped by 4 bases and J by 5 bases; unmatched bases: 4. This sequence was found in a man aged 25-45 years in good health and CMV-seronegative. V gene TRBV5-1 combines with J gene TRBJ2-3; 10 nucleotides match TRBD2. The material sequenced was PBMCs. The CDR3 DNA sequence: TGCGCCAGCAGCAGCGGGGGGGCCGTAGATACGCAGTATTTT. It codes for CASSSGGAVDTQYF.